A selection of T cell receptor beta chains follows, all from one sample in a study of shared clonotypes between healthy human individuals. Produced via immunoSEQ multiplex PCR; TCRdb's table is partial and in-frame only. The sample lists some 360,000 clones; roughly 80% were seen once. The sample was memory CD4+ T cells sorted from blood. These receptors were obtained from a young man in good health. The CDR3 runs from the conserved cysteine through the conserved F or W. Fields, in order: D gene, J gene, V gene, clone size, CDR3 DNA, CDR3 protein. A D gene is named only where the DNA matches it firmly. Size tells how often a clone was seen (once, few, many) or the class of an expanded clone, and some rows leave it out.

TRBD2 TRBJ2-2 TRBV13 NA TGTGCCAGCAGCTTAGTTATAGCGGGAGGAACAAGGGAGCTGTTTTTT CASSLVIAGGTRELFF
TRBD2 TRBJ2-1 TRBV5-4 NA TGTGCCAGCAGCTCGACTATAGCGGGAGCTCACAATGAGCAGTTCTTC CASSSTIAGAHNEQFF
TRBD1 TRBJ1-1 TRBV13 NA TGTGCCAGCAGCCGAGGACAGGGCACTGAAGCTTTCTTT CASSRGQGTEAFF
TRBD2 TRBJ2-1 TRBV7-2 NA TGTGCCAGCAGCTTAGCCCCACCTACTAGCGGAGCTTACAATGAGCAGTTCTTC CASSLAPPTSGAYNEQFF
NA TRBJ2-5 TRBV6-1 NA TGTGCCAGCAGTACTCCGGGGAGTCATCAAGAGACCCAGTACTTC CASSTPGSHQETQYF
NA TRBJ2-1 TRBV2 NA TGTGCCAGGGAACGATCCCGGGACCATAACTACAATGAGCAGTTCTTC CARERSRDHNYNEQFF
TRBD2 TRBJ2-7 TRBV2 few TGTGCCAGCAGTGAATCTAGCGGGAGGTCATACGAGCAGTACTTC CASSESSGRSYEQYF
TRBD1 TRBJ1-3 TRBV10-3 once TGTGCCGTCACGCTAAGCGCGGACAGGGGAAACACCATATATTTT CAVTLSADRGNTIYF
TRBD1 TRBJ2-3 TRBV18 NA TGTGCCAGCTCGAAAATGGACAGGGGGATTAGCACAGATACGCAGTATTTT CASSKMDRGISTDTQYF
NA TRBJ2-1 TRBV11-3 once TGTGCCAGCAGCTTCAGGCCAGGCGGCAATGAGCAGTTCTTC CASSFRPGGNEQFF
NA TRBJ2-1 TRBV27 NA TGTGCCACTCGCAGGGCTAGCTTGGGCAATGAGCAGTTCTTC CATRRASLGNEQFF
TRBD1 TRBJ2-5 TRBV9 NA TGTGCCAGCAGCGAGGGACAGGCTTCGGAGACCCAGTACTTC CASSEGQASETQYF
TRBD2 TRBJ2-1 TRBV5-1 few TGCGCCAGCAGCTTTGGCGGGAGCTCCTACAATGAGCAGTTCTTC CASSFGGSSYNEQFF
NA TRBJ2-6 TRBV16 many TGTGCCAGCAGTCCCGGCTCTGGGGCCAACGTCCTGACTTTC CASSPGSGANVLTF
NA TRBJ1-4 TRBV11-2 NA TGTGCCAGCAGCGTACAGGGAGCAACTAATGAAAAACTGTTTTTT CASSVQGATNEKLFF
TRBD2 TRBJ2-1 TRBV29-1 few TGCAGCGTTTCTGGCGGGAGGGCCTGGAATGAGCAGTTCTTC CSVSGGRAWNEQFF
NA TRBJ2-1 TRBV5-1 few TGCGCCAGCCGCCAAGTCGCGTGGAATGAGCAGTTCTTC CASRQVAWNEQFF
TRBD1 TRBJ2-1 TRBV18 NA TGTGCCAGCTCCCGCCAGGGACAGGGGTTGGGCAATGAGCAGTTCTTC CASSRQGQGLGNEQFF
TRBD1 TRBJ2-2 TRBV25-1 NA TGTGCCAGCAGGAAGACAGGGACCGGGGAGCTGTTTTTT CASRKTGTGELFF
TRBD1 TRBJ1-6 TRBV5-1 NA TGCGCCAGCAGGCCGGCAGGGGGCGAATCACCCCTCCACTTT CASRPAGGESPLHF
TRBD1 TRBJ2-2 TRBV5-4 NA TGTGCCAGCAGCTCCGGGACAGGGAACACCGGGGAGCTGTTTTTT CASSSGTGNTGELFF
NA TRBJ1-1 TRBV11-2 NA TGTGCCAGCAGCTTAGTGCGGGGCAGCACTGAAGCTTTCTTT CASSLVRGSTEAFF
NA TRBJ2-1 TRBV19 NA TGTGCCAGTAACGTAGGGCCGTATGGCTCCTACAATGAGCAGTTCTTC CASNVGPYGSYNEQFF
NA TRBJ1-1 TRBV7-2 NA TGTGCCAGCAGCCTGCGGACGGGGGCTGAAGCTTTCTTT CASSLRTGAEAFF
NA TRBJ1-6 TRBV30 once TGTGCCTGGAGTGTCCGAGGCTCCCTTGGGGGTAATTCACCCCTCCACTTT CAWSVRGSLGGNSPLHF
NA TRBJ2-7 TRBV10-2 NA TGCGCCAGCAAGTACTCGGATAACGAGCAGTACTTC CASKYSDNEQYF
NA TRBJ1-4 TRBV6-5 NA TGTGCCAGCAGTTACCGCCGACAGTTATCTGTAAAACTGTTTTTT CASSYRRQLSVKLFF
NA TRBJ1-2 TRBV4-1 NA TGCGCCAGCAGCCAAGATGATGGGGGTCTCGGCTATGGCTACACCTTC CASSQDDGGLGYGYTF
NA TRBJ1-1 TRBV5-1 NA TGCGCCAGCAGCGGAGCAGGGGATTCGGGGGCTGAAGCTTTCTTT CASSGAGDSGAEAFF
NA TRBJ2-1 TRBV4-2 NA TGTGCCAGCAGCCAATTTGACCTTAGTGGGTACAATGAGCAGTTCTTC CASSQFDLSGYNEQFF
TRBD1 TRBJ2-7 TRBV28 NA TGTGCCAGCTCGGGGACAGGGGAGAAAGGGTACGAGCAGTACTTC CASSGTGEKGYEQYF
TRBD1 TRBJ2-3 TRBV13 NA TGTGCCAGCAGCCTCTCCGGGACAGGCCGCACAGATACGCAGTATTTT CASSLSGTGRTDTQYF
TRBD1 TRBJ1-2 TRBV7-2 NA TGTGCCAGCAGGTGGACCGGGACAGGTGGCGATGACTACACCTTC CASRWTGTGGDDYTF
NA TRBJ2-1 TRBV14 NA TGTGCCAGCAGCCAAGACGCAGAGTATCAGCAGTTCTTC CASSQDAEYQQFF
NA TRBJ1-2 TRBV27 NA TGTGCCAGCAGTTCCCCCTCCGCCTTTAAGGATGGCTACACCTTC CASSSPSAFKDGYTF
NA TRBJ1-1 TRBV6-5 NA TGTGCCAGCAGTTACTCGATGAGGCGGGTTGCCACTGAAGCTTTCTTT CASSYSMRRVATEAFF
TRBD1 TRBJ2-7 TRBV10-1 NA TGCGCCAGCAGCGACTGGACAGGGTCCCCCGAGCAGTACTTC CASSDWTGSPEQYF
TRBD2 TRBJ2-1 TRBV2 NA TGTGCCAGCAGTGAATTCGGGCGGGGGTCCTACAATGAGCAGTTCTTC CASSEFGRGSYNEQFF
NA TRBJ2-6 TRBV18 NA TGTGCCAGCTCACCGAATACTGGGGCCAACGTCCTGACTTTC CASSPNTGANVLTF
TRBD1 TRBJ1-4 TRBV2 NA TGTGCCAGCAGTGGAGGACAGGGATCGACTAATGAAAAACTGTTTTTT CASSGGQGSTNEKLFF
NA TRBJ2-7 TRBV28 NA TGTGCCAGCAGACTTATATCCGCGGCTCGACACGAGCAGTACTTC CASRLISAARHEQYF